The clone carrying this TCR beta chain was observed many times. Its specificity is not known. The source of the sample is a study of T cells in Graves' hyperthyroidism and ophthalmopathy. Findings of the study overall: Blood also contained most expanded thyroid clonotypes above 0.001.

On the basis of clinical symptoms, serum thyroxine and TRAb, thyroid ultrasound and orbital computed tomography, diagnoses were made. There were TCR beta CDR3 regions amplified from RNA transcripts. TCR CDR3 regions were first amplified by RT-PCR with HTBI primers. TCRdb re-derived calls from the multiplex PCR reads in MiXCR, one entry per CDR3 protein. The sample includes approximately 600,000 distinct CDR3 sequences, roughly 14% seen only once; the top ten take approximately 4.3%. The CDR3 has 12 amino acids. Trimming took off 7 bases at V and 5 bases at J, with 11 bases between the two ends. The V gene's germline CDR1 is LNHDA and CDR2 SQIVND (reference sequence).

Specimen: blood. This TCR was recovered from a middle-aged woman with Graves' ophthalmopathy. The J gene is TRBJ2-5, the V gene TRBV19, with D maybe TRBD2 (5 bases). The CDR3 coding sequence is TGTGCCAGTAAATCGGGGATGGAGACCCAGTACTTC. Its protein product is CASKSGMETQYF.